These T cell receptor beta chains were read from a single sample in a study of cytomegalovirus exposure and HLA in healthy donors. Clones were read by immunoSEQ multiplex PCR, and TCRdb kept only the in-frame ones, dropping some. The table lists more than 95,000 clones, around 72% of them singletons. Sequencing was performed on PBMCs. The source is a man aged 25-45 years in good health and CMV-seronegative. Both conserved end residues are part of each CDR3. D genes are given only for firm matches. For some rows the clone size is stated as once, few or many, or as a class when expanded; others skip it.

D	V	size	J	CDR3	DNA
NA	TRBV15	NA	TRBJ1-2	CATSRDGGNYGYTF	TGTGCCACCAGCAGAGATGGGGGGAACTATGGCTACACCTTC
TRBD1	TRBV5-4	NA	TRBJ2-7	CASSYGTGLYEQYF	TGTGCCAGCAGCTACGGGACAGGGCTGTACGAGCAGTACTTC
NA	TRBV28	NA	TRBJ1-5	CASSLQQGRGQPQHF	TGTGCCAGCAGTTTGCAGCAGGGGCGCGGTCAGCCCCAGCATTTT
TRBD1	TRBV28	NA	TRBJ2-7	CASSPGQLRMEQYF	TGTGCCAGCAGTCCGGGACAGTTACGGATGGAGCAGTACTTC
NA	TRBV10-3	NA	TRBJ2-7	CAISESGALGQYF	TGTGCCATCAGTGAGTCCGGAGCTTTGGGGCAGTACTTC
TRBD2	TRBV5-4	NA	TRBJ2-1	CASSLAGAQGGEQFF	TGTGCCAGCAGCTTAGCGGGGGCTCAGGGTGGTGAGCAGTTCTTC
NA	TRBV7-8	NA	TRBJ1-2	CASSLASQGIYGYTF	TGTGCCAGCAGCTTAGCCAGCCAGGGGATCTATGGCTACACCTTC
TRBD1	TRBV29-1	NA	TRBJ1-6	CSVATGSGSPLHF	TGCAGCGTCGCGACAGGGAGCGGTTCACCCCTCCACTTT
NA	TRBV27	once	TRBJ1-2	CASSSSGGSGDYGYTF	TGTGCCAGCAGCTCCTCGGGGGGCTCGGGAGACTATGGCTACACCTTC
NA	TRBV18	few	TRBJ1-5	CASSPTVLSSNQPQHF	TGTGCCAGCTCACCAACAGTTCTGAGTAGCAATCAGCCCCAGCATTTT
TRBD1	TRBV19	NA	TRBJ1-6	CASSKITGGTSPLHF	TGTGCCAGTAGTAAAATCACAGGGGGCACTTCACCCCTCCACTTT
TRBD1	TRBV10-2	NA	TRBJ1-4	CASSEIEGTGNEKLFF	TGCGCCAGCAGTGAGATCGAAGGGACAGGGAATGAAAAACTGTTTTTT
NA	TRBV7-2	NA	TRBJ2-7	CASSLAGGGPRF	TGTGCCAGCAGCTTAGCGGGAGGGGGACCACGTTTC
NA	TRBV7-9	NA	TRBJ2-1	CASTDRGYNEQFF	TGTGCCAGCACCGACCGGGGCTACAATGAGCAGTTCTTC
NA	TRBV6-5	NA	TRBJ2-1	CASSQRPGEQFF	TGTGCCAGCAGTCAACGTCCCGGGGAGCAGTTCTTC